This TCR beta chain was obtained from a study of shared clonotypes between healthy human individuals. The CDR3 sequence is 16 residues long. Germline values: CDR1 MNHNS, CDR2 SASEGT. The germline V and J ends were trimmed by 2 bases and 0 bases, with 12 bases remaining between them. CD8 cells classed as naive were CD45RO-negative and positively selected for CCR7, excluding terminally differentiated effector memory CD45RA+ cells. Once extracted for a subset, genomic DNA was divided evenly among several immunoSEQ plates. Repertoires were generated with immunoSEQ multiplex PCR, while TCRdb's copy carries only in-frame clones and drops some. This repertoire shows about 2 million clones, just under 95% found once; its top ten account for 0.85% to 1.2%.

This receptor was taken from a man aged 18 to 35 in good health. Sequences were obtained from naive CD8+ T cells sorted from blood. V is TRBV6-1 and J is TRBJ2-3; D is uncertain. In nucleotides, the CDR3 is TGTGCCAGCAGTGAATTAGGGTTCACTAGCACAGATACGCAGTATTTT. Translated, it gives CASSELGFTSTDTQYF.